These 2 T cell receptor beta chains were all obtained from the same sample, sequenced in a study of T cells after posttransplantation cyclophosphamide (dated by TCRdb to the mid-2010s). Receptor amplification or capture employed the immunoSEQ multiplex PCR assay. TCRdb carries this immuneACCESS record with in-frame sequences only. Its versions omit some clonotypes, under half of them owing to an unresolved V gene in the studies checked, with the rest unexplained. The sample table holds roughly 200 clones, of which around 90% were seen once. Over 6% of the sample is in the top ten clones. Specimen: gut tissue. These receptors all stem from a man in his fifties.

This sequence joins TRBV6-6 and TRBJ1-5, with 8 nucleotides matching TRBD1. This CDR3 comprises 14 residues. Trimming removed 8 bases from V and 6 bases from J; junction bases left unmatched: 9. Germline V gives CDR1 MNHNY, CDR2 SVGAGI (reference sequence). CDR3 in DNA: TGTGCCAGCGCGGACAGGGCTGGAGTTCAGCCCCAGCATTTT. Translated, it gives CASADRAGVQPQHF.

This chain connects TRBV7-3 to TRBJ2-4; D is unresolved. The CDR3 runs 14 residues. Looked up from germline, CDR1 is SGHTA and CDR2 is FQGTGA. V was clipped by 2 bases and J by 9 bases, with 14 bases between them. The DNA for the CDR3 is TGTGCCAGCAGCTTAGGGCTATTCCCAAGCATTCAGTACTTC. Amino acid sequence: CASSLGLFPSIQYF.